What follows are 14 T cell receptor beta chains derived from one specimen sequenced in a study of T cells in Graves' hyperthyroidism and ophthalmopathy. RNA transcripts served as the template for amplifying TCR beta CDR3 regions. The HTBI set primed first-round TCR CDR3 RT-PCR. TCRdb ran MiXCR on the multiplex PCR reads and lists one entry per CDR3 protein. The table records about 380,000 distinct CDR3 sequences, approximately 18% of them present only once. Input material: blood. These receptors came from a man aged 18 to 29 with Graves' ophthalmopathy.

A few counts support this clonotype. V usage is TRBV6-2 or TRBV6-3 and J usage is TRBJ2-7; 8 bases map to TRBD1. With 6 bases clipped from V and 3 bases from J, the junction kept 7 bases outside the gene matches. Germline V gene sequence: CDR1 MNHEY, CDR2 SVGEGT. The CDR3 covers 14 residues. This chain's CDR3 is CASSSDRAVYEQYF. In DNA, the CDR3 is TGTGCCAGCAGCTCGGACAGGGCGGTCTACGAGCAGTACTTC.

J is TRBJ2-7 and V is TRBV7-9; TRBD1 matches 7 bases. Germline V gives CDR1 SEHNR, CDR2 FQNEAQ (reference sequence). V was clipped by 1 base and J by 7 bases; unmatched bases: 13. The CDR3 runs to 16 residues. CDR3 amino acids: CASSLEGARGRLEQYF. DNA for the CDR3: TGTGCCAGCAGCTTAGAAGGGGCCAGGGGGAGATTAGAGCAGTACTTC.

This chain joins TRBV5-1 and TRBJ2-2, with D perhaps matching TRBD2 (5 bases). CDR3 length equals 16 residues. V was shortened by 2 bases and J by 3 bases, with 14 bases between the two germline ends. The germline CDR1 and CDR2 sequences are SGHRS and YFSETQ. The CDR3 region is CASSLFRGTDTGELFF. DNA of the CDR3: TGCGCCAGCAGCTTATTTCGGGGAACGGACACCGGGGAGCTGTTTTTT.

Ten or more counts support this clonotype. The chain carries TRBV11-3 and TRBJ2-1; D possibly matches TRBD1 or TRBD2 (5 bases each). This CDR3 spans 15 amino acids. Looked up from germline, CDR1 is SGHNT and CDR2 is YENEEA. V was clipped by 3 bases and J by 7 bases, with 16 bases between them. The CDR3 DNA sequence: TGTGCCAGCAGCTTGGGGGAAGGTTTAGGGAATGAGCAGTTCTTC. Translated, it gives CASSLGEGLGNEQFF.

In this sample, this clonotype turned up a few times. The chain joins TRBV10-3 to TRBJ2-1, with 8 bases matching TRBD1. V shed 10 bases, J shed 5 bases, and the junction held 13 bases outside the gene matches. The CDR3 has 15 amino acids. Germline V gives CDR1 ENHRY, CDR2 SYGVKD. The CDR3 bases are TGTGCCACCTTTAACCGGGACAGGTTAGACAATGAGCAGTTCTTC. Encoded protein: CATFNRDRLDNEQFF.

The chain recombines TRBV5-8 with TRBJ2-5; 8 positions agree with TRBD2. The CDR3 has 14 amino acids. The V gene's germline CDR1 is SGHTS and CDR2 YDEGEE. The CDR3 bases are TGTGCGCAAAACCGGGGGGGCCCAACAGAGACCCAGTACTTC. Its translation is CAQNRGGPTETQYF.

The V and J genes are TRBV7-8 and TRBJ2-5, with a weak D call TRBD2 (5 bases). Deletions cut 5 bases from V and 5 bases from J, with 12 bases between. Germline V gene lookup returns CDR1 SGHVS and CDR2 FQNEAQ. The CDR3 is 13 residues long. The CDR3 spells CASSGRVAETQYF. In nucleotides, the CDR3 is TGTGCCAGCAGCGGAAGGGTAGCGGAGACCCAGTACTTC. The full variable domain, in which reference TRBV7-8 and TRBJ2-5 provide the parts outside the CDR3, is GAGVSQSPRYKVAKRGQDVALRCDPISGHVSLFWYQQALGQGPEFLTYFQNEAQLDKSGLPSDRFFAERPEGSVSTLKIQRTQQEDSAVYLCASSGRVAETQYFGPGTRLLVL.

This clonotype has at least ten counts. The CDR3 coding sequence is TGCAGTGCTAGACCCGTTTACCCCTCGGGACGGAACACTGAAGCTTTCTTT. This sequence encodes CSARPVYPSGRNTEAFF. The genes are TRBV20-1 and TRBJ1-1, with D possibly being TRBD1 (5 bases). The CDR3 extends over 17 amino acids. Germline V lookup: CDR1 DFQATT, CDR2 SNEGSKA (reference sequence). V was cut by 2 bases and J by 1 base, with 20 bases left in between.

There are many counts of this clonotype. This chain uses TRBV6-1 with TRBJ2-7; TRBD2 agrees at 12 bases. Per germline, CDR1 MNHNS and CDR2 SASEGT. With V trimmed by 6 bases and J by 0 bases, 3 bases remained unmatched. This CDR3 is built from 15 residues. The CDR3 DNA reads TGTGCCAGCAGCAGACTAGCGGGGGACTCCTACGAGCAGTACTTC. Its translation is CASSRLAGDSYEQYF.

This clonotype has a count of ten or more. The chain links TRBV3-1 to TRBJ2-5, with no clear D. V lost 3 bases to trimming and J lost 4 bases, with 15 bases between them. This CDR3 has 15 amino acids. CDR1 and CDR2 from the germline V gene are LGHDT and YNNKEL (reference sequence). The CDR3 here is CASSQRSPVGETQYF. DNA of the CDR3: TGTGCCAGCAGCCAGAGGTCACCAGTCGGAGAGACCCAGTACTTC.

In this sample, this clonotype turned up many times. The J gene is TRBJ2-3, the V gene TRBV11-2; D is unresolved. The CDR3 runs 12 residues. V was trimmed by 5 bases and J by 3 bases, leaving 6 bases between them. Germline-derived CDR1 and CDR2 are SGHAT and FQNNGV. The CDR3 protein is CASSPPTDTQYF. The CDR3 nucleotides are TGTGCCAGCAGCCCCCCGACAGATACGCAGTATTTT.

This clonotype was observed a handful of times. The rearrangement joins TRBV12-3 or TRBV12-4 to TRBJ2-4, with D possibly TRBD1 on 5 matching bases. The length of the CDR3 is 14 residues. The V end was cut by 2 bases, the J end by 5 bases, with 10 bases between. The CDR3 sequence: CASSLMDIENIQYF. CDR3 nucleotide sequence: TGTGCCAGCAGTTTAATGGACATCGAAAACATTCAGTACTTC.

Worth noting for this clonotype: One end of the junction fails to match germline, which may point to a read error. This chain joins TRBV20-1 and TRBJ2-5, with 9 bases that match TRBD2. This CDR3 region has 16 residues. The germline gives CDR1 DFQATT, CDR2 SNEGSKA (reference sequence). The DNA for the CDR3 is TGCAGTGCTAGAGGCGGGTTAGCGGGGGCAGGAGAGGCCCAGTACTTC. It is translated as CSARGGLAGAGEAQYF.

This chain links TRBV7-9 with TRBJ2-7; 10 bases agree with TRBD1. Per the germline V gene, CDR1 is SEHNR and CDR2 is FQNEAQ (reference sequence). Trimming at V came to 6 bases and at J to 3 bases, leaving 5 bases not matched to a gene. The CDR3 is made up of 14 amino acids. CDR3: CASRGGQGFYEQYF. As DNA, the CDR3 is TGTGCCAGCAGGGGGGGACAGGGGTTCTACGAGCAGTACTTC.